The 27 T cell receptor beta chains presented below share a single source sample, sequenced in a study of T cells in Graves' hyperthyroidism and ophthalmopathy. The TCR beta CDR3 regions underwent amplification using RNA transcripts as the source. The HTBI primer set drove a first-round RT-PCR of the TCR CDR3. TCRdb recomputed calls from the multiplex PCR reads with MiXCR, one row per CDR3 protein. The sample consists of approximately 720,000 distinct CDR3 sequences, 15% to 20% of them appearing once. Sequencing input: blood. The receptors originated from a woman in her 50s with Graves' hyperthyroidism that later progressed to Graves' ophthalmopathy.

There are many counts of this clonotype. V is TRBV12-3 or TRBV12-4 and J is TRBJ1-1; the D is unclear. The V end lost 7 bases, the J end lost 3 bases, and 9 bases lay between the germline ends. This CDR3 comprises 12 residues. The CDR3 DNA reads as TGTGCCAGCACCATGACTTACACTGAAGCTTTCTTT. It is translated as CASTMTYTEAFF.

In this sample, this clonotype turned up many times. This sequence joins TRBV20-1 and TRBJ1-1; 7 bases agree with TRBD1. The junction had 2 bases not matched to a gene; V was cut back by 3 bases and J by 1 base. The germline V gene encodes CDR1 DFQATT and CDR2 SNEGSKA (reference sequence). The CDR3 covers 13 residues. CDR3 amino acids: CSARTGRNTEAFF. The CDR3 DNA is TGCAGTGCTAGGACAGGGCGGAACACTGAAGCTTTCTTT.

The table lists this clonotype with many counts. The J gene is TRBJ1-1, the V gene TRBV18; D is possibly TRBD1 (5 bases). Trimming pared 3 bases from V and 5 bases from J, leaving 19 bases between. CDR1 and CDR2 (germline): KGHSH, LQKENI. This CDR3 has 16 amino acids. The CDR3 loop is CASSPSTSTGGTEAFF. The CDR3 nucleotides are TGTGCCAGCTCACCCTCTACCTCGACCGGGGGAACTGAAGCTTTCTTT.

The chain recombines TRBV9 with TRBJ2-2; 8 bases align to TRBD2. Losses at the gene ends were 4 bases for V and 3 bases for J; bases not matched to a gene: 5. This CDR3 has 15 amino acids. Germline CDR1 is SGDLS and CDR2 is YYNGEE. For the CDR3, the DNA is TGTGCCAGCAGCCGTAGCGGGGCGGACACCGGGGAGCTGTTTTTT. This encodes CASSRSGADTGELFF.

J is TRBJ2-7 and V is TRBV27; a possible D gene is TRBD2 (6 bases). V lost 5 bases and J 3 bases, leaving 20 bases between the germline ends. Germline CDR1 and CDR2: MNHEY and SMNVEV (reference sequence). This CDR3 is built from 16 residues. The CDR3 protein is CASSRNGTWANYEQYF. CDR3 coding DNA: TGTGCCAGCAGTCGTAATGGGACTTGGGCAAACTACGAGCAGTACTTC.

Ten or more counts support this clonotype. The rearrangement joins TRBV2 to TRBJ1-5; unclear D gene. Germline-derived CDR1 and CDR2 are SNHLY and FYNNEI. The germline V and J ends were trimmed by 7 bases and 0 bases, with 13 bases remaining between them. The CDR3 extends over 15 amino acids. CDR3 DNA: TGTGCCAGCAAATTTTTAGGGAATAGCAATCAGCCCCAGCATTTT. Translation gives CASKFLGNSNQPQHF.

The chain couples TRBV18 to TRBJ1-5; 9 positions match TRBD1. Germline CDR1 and CDR2: KGHSH and LQKENI. The V segment lost 3 bases and the J segment 2 bases; nucleotides outside the gene matches: 11. The CDR3 is 18 residues long. The CDR3 coding sequence is TGTGCCAGCTCACCTAAGGGACAGGGAGAGTCGGGCAATCAGCCCCAGCATTTT. Amino acid sequence: CASSPKGQGESGNQPQHF. The full variable domain, rest sourced from reference TRBV18 and TRBJ1-5, is NAGVMQNPRHLVRRRGQEARLRCSPMKGHSHVYWYRQLPEEGLKFMVYLQKENIIDESGMPKERFSAEFPKEGPSILRIQQVVRGDSAAYFCASSPKGQGESGNQPQHFGDGTRLSIL.

In nucleotides, the CDR3 is TGTGCCAGCAGCTTAATCGATTCCGGTGGGGAGCTGTTTTTT. Translation gives CASSLIDSGGELFF. The chain combines TRBV7-3 with TRBJ2-2, with no clear D. The CDR3 length is 14 residues. V was cut by 1 base and J by 8 bases, with 11 bases left in between. Germline V gene sequence: CDR1 SGHTA, CDR2 FQGTGA.

There are many counts of this clonotype. This sequence joins TRBV20-1 and TRBJ2-3; TRBD2 matches 9 bases. The CDR3 has 17 amino acids. V dropped 6 bases and J dropped 0; count of bases not matched to a gene: 13. CDR1 and CDR2 (germline): DFQATT, SNEGSKA (reference sequence). CDR3 sequence: CSAIKGSGGSSTDTQYF. CDR3 bases: TGCAGTGCCATCAAAGGGAGCGGGGGGTCTAGCACAGATACGCAGTATTTT.

Notes on this clonotype: Given a much more abundant clone one base away, this may be a read error. The V and J genes are TRBV18 and TRBJ1-3; no definite D call. The CDR3 covers 17 residues. In germline, CDR1 is KGHSH, CDR2 LQKENI. In DNA, the CDR3 is TGTGCCAGCTCACCACAGGCTCTGGTCTACTCTGGAAACGCCATATATTTT. Translating gives CASSPQALVYSGNAIYF.

This clonotype was seen at least ten times. The J gene is TRBJ1-1, the V gene TRBV20-1, with D perhaps TRBD1 (5 bases). The CDR3 sequence is 15 residues long. V gave up 6 bases and J gave up 1 base, with 18 bases separating them. Per the germline V gene, CDR1 is DFQATT and CDR2 is SNEGSKA (reference sequence). CDR3 protein: CSARAQGGSNTEAFF. CDR3 nucleotide sequence: TGCAGTGCGAGGGCGCAGGGCGGCTCGAACACTGAAGCTTTCTTT.

This clonotype was seen ten or more times. This chain links TRBV5-1 with TRBJ1-1, with TRBD1 identical over 9 bases. V shed 1 base, J shed 5 bases, and the junction held 3 bases outside the gene matches. The germline V gene has CDR1 SGHRS and CDR2 YFSETQ. The CDR3 consists of 14 residues. The CDR3 loop reads CASSLTGGKTEAFF. CDR3 sequence (DNA): TGCGCCAGCAGCTTGACAGGGGGCAAGACTGAAGCTTTCTTT. The entire variable domain, with the rest obtained from reference TRBV5-1 and TRBJ1-1, is as follows: KAGVTQTPRYLIKTRGQQVTLSCSPISGHRSVSWYQQTPGQGLQFLFEYFSETQRNKGNFPGRFSGRQFSNSRSEMNVSTLELGDSALYLCASSLTGGKTEAFFGQGTRLTVV.

The chain has TRBV19 and TRBJ1-1; D might be TRBD1 (5 bases). Germline loops: CDR1 LNHDA, CDR2 SQIVND (reference sequence). V lost 4 bases and J lost 0, with 9 bases in between. This CDR3 is 14 amino acids long. The CDR3 nucleotides are TGTGCCAGTAGTAGCAAACAGGTGAACACTGAAGCTTTCTTT. It is translated as CASSSKQVNTEAFF.

This clonotype was seen repeatedly, ten times or more. This sequence joins TRBV12-3 or TRBV12-4 and TRBJ1-5; possibly TRBD1 for D (5 bases). Trimming cost V 4 bases and J 2 bases, with 9 bases left between them. The CDR3 contains 14 residues. The CDR3 DNA sequence: TGTGCCAGCAGTTCGGCGGGGGGCAATCAGCCCCAGCATTTT. Its protein is CASSSAGGNQPQHF.

This clonotype has just a few counts. The chain couples TRBV11-2 to TRBJ1-2, with 7 bases fitting TRBD1. V lost 5 bases to trimming and J lost 2 bases; unmatched junction nucleotides: 11. The CDR3 consists of 16 residues. CDR1 and CDR2 from the germline V gene are SGHAT and FQNNGV. In DNA form, the CDR3 reads TGTGCCAGCAGCCCCAAGGGGGCCGGTAGCAACTATGGCTACACCTTC. Translation: CASSPKGAGSNYGYTF.

This clonotype was observed a few times. The chain links TRBV27 to TRBJ2-5; 8 nucleotides align to TRBD1. From germline, CDR1 is MNHEY and CDR2 SMNVEV (reference sequence). This CDR3 is built from 16 residues. Trimming took 1 base from V and 2 from J; bases not matched to a gene: 6. CDR3 protein: CASSLYGTGPQETQYF. CDR3 nucleotides: TGTGCCAGCAGTTTATATGGGACAGGACCTCAAGAGACCCAGTACTTC.

This rearrangement joins TRBV4-1 to TRBJ1-4; 7 bases map to TRBD1. Germline values: CDR1 MGHRA, CDR2 YSYEKL. The V segment lost 3 bases and the J segment 4 bases; nucleotides outside the gene matches: 5. This CDR3 is built from 15 residues. CDR3 nucleotides: TGCGCCAGCAGCCATCGGACAGGCCTTAATGAAAAACTGTTTTTT. As protein: CASSHRTGLNEKLFF.

Written as DNA, the CDR3 is TGTGCCAGCAGCGATACAGGGGAGCGCACCGGGGAGCTGTTTTTT. Translating it yields CASSDTGERTGELFF. The genes are TRBV7-9 and TRBJ2-2, with TRBD1 matching 7 bases. Germline loops: CDR1 SEHNR, CDR2 FQNEAQ (reference sequence). The CDR3 is made up of 15 amino acids. Losses at the gene ends were 5 bases for V and 4 bases for J; bases not matched to a gene: 7.

As concerns this clonotype: A junction end diverges from the germline sequence, so it may reflect a read error. The chain couples TRBV2 to TRBJ1-1; 11 bases line up with TRBD1. Germline assignment: CDR1 SNHLY and CDR2 FYNNEI. The CDR3 spans 15 residues. As DNA, the CDR3 is TGTGCCAGCAGTAGCCGGACAGGGGGCCGGTCGGGGAGCTTTTTT. Amino acids: CASSSRTGGRSGSFF.

This clonotype was detected ten times or more. The rearrangement joins TRBV12-3 or TRBV12-4 to TRBJ2-1, with TRBD1 matching over 8 bases. Trimming cost V 5 bases and J 3 bases; bases outside gene matches: 3. This CDR3 spans 14 amino acids. The CDR3 DNA reads TGTGCCAGCAGTAACGGACAGGGCTACAATGAGCAGTTCTTC. Translated, it gives CASSNGQGYNEQFF.

In its sample, this clonotype was seen many times. V gene TRBV5-1 combines with J gene TRBJ2-7; no clear D gene. The V end was cut by 3 bases, the J end by 1 base, with 5 bases between. The CDR3 extends over 12 amino acids. Looked up from germline, CDR1 is SGHRS and CDR2 is YFSETQ. The CDR3 nucleotides are TGCGCCAGCAGCTATGAGTCCTACGAGCAGTACTTC. Translation gives CASSYESYEQYF.

The rearrangement links TRBV5-4 to TRBJ2-3; 11 bases line up with TRBD2. V gave up 0 bases and J gave up 2 bases; unmatched junction bases: 2. The length of the CDR3 is 16 residues. Germline CDR1 reads SGHNT; CDR2 reads YYREEE (reference sequence). CDR3 DNA sequence: TGTGCCAGCAGCTTGGGACTAGCGGGACTCACAGATACGCAGTATTTT. This gives the protein CASSLGLAGLTDTQYF. The entire variable domain, with the rest obtained from reference TRBV5-4 and TRBJ2-3, is as follows: ETGVTQSPTHLIKTRGQQVTLRCSSQSGHNTVSWYQQALGQGPQFIFQYYREEENGRGNFPPRFSGLQFPNYSSELNVNALELDDSALYLCASSLGLAGLTDTQYFGPGTRLTVL.

This chain uses TRBV4-2 with TRBJ2-1; 8 bases align to TRBD1. The CDR3 sequence is 17 residues long. V was pared by 3 bases and J by 9 bases, with 16 bases of the junction left unmatched. Germline V gives CDR1 LGHNA, CDR2 YNFKEQ. CDR3 nucleotides: TGTGCCAGCAGCCACCTTCCACAGGGGGAAAGGAGTGGTGAGCAGTTCTTC. This translates into CASSHLPQGERSGEQFF.

The chain uses TRBV27 and TRBJ2-7; no definite D call. This CDR3 spans 16 amino acids. Trimming took off 3 bases at V and 2 bases at J, with 17 bases between the two ends. Germline V gives CDR1 MNHEY, CDR2 SMNVEV (reference sequence). The CDR3 loop is CASSFGPGRAPYEQYF. The CDR3, as DNA: TGTGCCAGCAGTTTTGGGCCGGGCCGTGCCCCCTACGAGCAGTACTTC.

The CDR3 DNA reads as TGTGCCAGTAGTATGGGCCGGAGAGGGAACACTGAAGCTTTCTTT. Translation: CASSMGRRGNTEAFF. This rearrangement joins TRBV19 to TRBJ1-1; D unclear. The CDR3 consists of 15 residues. Germline V gene data show CDR1 as LNHDA and CDR2 as SQIVND (reference sequence). Trimming pared 3 bases from V and 1 base from J, leaving 12 bases between.

This clonotype has ten or more counts. The chain links TRBV4-1 to TRBJ2-6; 7 bases align to TRBD1. J gave up 2 bases and V 2 bases, and 3 bases lay outside the gene matches. There are 16 residues in the CDR3. The germline V gene encodes CDR1 MGHRA and CDR2 YSYEKL. CDR3 DNA: TGCGCCAGCAGCCAATCCGACAGGGCTGGGGCCAACGTCCTGACTTTC. Protein sequence: CASSQSDRAGANVLTF.

The rearrangement joins TRBV12-3 or TRBV12-4 to TRBJ1-2; D is perhaps TRBD1 (5 bases). With 6 bases removed from V and 8 bases from J, the gap between germline ends came to 13 bases. The CDR3 length is 12 residues. The DNA for the CDR3 is TGTGCCAGCAGGACCCTGGGGGTGGGCTACACCTTC. This encodes CASRTLGVGYTF.